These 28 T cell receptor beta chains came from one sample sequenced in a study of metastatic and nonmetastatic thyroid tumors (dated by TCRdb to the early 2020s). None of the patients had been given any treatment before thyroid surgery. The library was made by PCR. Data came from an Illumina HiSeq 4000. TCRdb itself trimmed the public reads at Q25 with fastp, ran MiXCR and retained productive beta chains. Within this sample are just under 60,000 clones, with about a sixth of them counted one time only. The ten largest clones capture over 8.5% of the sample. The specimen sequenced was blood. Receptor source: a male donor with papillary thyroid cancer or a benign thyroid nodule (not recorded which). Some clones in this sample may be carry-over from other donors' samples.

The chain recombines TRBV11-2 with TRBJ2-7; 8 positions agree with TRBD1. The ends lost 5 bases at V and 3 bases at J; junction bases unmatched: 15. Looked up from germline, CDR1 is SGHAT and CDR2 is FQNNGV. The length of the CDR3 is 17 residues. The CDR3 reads CASSRNRRDRTYYEQYF. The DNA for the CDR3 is TGTGCCAGCAGCCGAAACCGCCGGGACAGGACCTACTACGAGCAGTACTTC.

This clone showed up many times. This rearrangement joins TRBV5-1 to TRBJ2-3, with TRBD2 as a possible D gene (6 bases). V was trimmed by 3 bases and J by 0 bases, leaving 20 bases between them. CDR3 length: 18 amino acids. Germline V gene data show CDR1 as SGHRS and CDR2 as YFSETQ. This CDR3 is CASSWPGDEGLSTDTQYF. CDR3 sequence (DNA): TGCGCCAGCAGCTGGCCGGGAGACGAGGGCCTGAGCACAGATACGCAGTATTTT. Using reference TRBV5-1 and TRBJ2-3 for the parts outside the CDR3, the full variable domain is KAGVTQTPRYLIKTRGQQVTLSCSPISGHRSVSWYQQTPGQGLQFLFEYFSETQRNKGNFPGRFSGRQFSNSRSEMNVSTLELGDSALYLCASSWPGDEGLSTDTQYFGPGTRLTVL.

This CDR3 reads CATSDPLRHGGTGELFF. Written as DNA, the CDR3 is TGTGCCACCAGTGACCCTCTAAGGCACGGGGGCACCGGGGAGCTGTTTTTT. The chain joins TRBV24-1 to TRBJ2-2; D perhaps matches TRBD2 (6 bases). The V and J ends lost 4 bases and 4 bases respectively, with 18 bases between them. This CDR3 comprises 17 residues. Germline CDR1 KGHDR, CDR2 SFDVKD.

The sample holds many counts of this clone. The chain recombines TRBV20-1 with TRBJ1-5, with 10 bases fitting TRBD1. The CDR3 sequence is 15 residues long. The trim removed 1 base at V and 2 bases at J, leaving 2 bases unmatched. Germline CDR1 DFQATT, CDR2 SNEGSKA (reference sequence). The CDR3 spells CSARGDRGGNQPQHF. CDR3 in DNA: TGCAGTGCTAGAGGGGACAGGGGAGGCAATCAGCCCCAGCATTTT.

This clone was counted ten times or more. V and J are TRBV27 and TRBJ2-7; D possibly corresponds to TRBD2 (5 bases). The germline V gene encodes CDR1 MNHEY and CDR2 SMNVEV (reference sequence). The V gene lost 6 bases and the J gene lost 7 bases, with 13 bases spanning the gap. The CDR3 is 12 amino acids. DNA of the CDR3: TGTGCCAGCAGGGACGGGGAGAGAGAGCAGTACTTC. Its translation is CASRDGEREQYF.

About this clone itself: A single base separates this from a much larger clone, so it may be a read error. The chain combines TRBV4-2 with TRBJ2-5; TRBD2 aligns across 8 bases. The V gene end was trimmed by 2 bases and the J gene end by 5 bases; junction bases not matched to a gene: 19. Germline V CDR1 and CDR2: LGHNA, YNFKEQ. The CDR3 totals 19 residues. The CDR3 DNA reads TGTGCCAGCAGCCAAACCAACGGGACTAGTCGCGCGGTGTGGGAGACCCAGTACTTC. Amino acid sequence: CASSQTNGTSRAVWETQYF.

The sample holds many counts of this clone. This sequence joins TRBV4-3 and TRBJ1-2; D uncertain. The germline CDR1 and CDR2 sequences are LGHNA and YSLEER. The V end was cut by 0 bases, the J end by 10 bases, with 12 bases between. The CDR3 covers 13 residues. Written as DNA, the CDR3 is TGCGCCAGCAGCCAAGATGGCGGGTTTCCCTACACCTTC. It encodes CASSQDGGFPYTF.

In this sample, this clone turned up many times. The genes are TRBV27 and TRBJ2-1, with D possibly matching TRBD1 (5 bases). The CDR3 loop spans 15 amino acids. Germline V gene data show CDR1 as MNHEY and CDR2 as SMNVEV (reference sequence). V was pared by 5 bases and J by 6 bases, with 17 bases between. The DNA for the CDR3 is TGTGCCAGCAGTCGAGAAAAGTCAGGGTCCAATGAGCAGTTCTTC. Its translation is CASSREKSGSNEQFF.

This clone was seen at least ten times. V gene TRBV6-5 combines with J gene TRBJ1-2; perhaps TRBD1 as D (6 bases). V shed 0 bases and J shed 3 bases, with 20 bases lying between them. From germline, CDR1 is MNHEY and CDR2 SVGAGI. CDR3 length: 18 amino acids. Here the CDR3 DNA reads TGTGCCAGCAGTTACTCGTCCGTTCGGGGGGCAAAAGACTATGGCTACACCTTC. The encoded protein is CASSYSSVRGAKDYGYTF.

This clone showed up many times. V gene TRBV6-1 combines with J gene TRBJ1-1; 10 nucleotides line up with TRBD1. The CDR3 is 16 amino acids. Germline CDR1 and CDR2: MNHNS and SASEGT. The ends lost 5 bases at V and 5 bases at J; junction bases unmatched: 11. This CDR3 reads CASSPLTGGIGTEAFF. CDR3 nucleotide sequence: TGTGCCAGCAGTCCCCTGACAGGGGGCATCGGTACTGAAGCTTTCTTT.

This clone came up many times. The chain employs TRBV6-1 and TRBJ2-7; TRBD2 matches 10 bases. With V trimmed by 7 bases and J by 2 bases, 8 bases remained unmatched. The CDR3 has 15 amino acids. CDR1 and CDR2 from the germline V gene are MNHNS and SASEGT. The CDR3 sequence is CASTPSSGGPYEQYF. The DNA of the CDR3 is TGTGCCAGCACCCCATCTAGCGGGGGACCCTACGAGCAGTACTTC.

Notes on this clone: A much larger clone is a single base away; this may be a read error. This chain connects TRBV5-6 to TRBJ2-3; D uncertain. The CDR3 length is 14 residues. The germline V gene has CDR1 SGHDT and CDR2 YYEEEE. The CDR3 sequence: CASSFGPRTDRQYF. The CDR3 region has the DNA TGTGCCAGCAGCTTTGGCCCGCGCACAGATAGGCAGTATTTT.

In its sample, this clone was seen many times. The CDR3 is CASSSADRVTEAFF. Here the CDR3 DNA reads TGTGCCAGCAGCTCCGCCGACAGGGTCACTGAAGCTTTCTTT. The chain links TRBV28 to TRBJ1-1, with 7 bases aligning to TRBD1. V lost 6 bases to trimming and J lost 4 bases; unmatched junction nucleotides: 8. CDR1 and CDR2 (germline): MDHEN, SYDVKM. The CDR3 extends over 14 amino acids.

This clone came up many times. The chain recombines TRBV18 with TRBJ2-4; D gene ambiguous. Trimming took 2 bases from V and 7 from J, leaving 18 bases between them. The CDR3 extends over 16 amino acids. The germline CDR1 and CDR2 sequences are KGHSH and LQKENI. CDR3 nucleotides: TGTGCCAGCTCACCAAATGCATTAGGATGGGTTAACATTCAGTACTTC. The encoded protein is CASSPNALGWVNIQYF.

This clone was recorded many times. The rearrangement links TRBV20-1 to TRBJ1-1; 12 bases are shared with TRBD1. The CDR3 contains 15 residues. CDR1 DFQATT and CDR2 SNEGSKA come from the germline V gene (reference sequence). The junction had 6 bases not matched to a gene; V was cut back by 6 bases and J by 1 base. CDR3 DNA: TGCAGTGCCAAGGGACAGGGGGCATCGAACACTGAAGCTTTCTTT. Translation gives CSAKGQGASNTEAFF.

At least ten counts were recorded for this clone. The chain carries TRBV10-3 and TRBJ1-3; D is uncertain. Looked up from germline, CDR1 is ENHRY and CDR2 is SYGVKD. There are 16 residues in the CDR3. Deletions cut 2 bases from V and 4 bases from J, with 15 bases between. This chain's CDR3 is CAISEDGTGLGNTIYF. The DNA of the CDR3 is TGTGCCATCAGTGAGGATGGAACGGGGTTGGGAAACACCATATATTTT.

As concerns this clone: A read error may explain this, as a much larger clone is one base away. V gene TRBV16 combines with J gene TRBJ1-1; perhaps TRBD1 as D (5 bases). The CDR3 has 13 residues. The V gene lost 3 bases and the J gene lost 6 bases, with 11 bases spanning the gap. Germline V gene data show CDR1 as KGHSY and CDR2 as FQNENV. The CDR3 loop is CASSHDRSSEAFF. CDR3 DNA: TGTGCCAGCAGCCATGACAGATCCTCTGAAGCTTTCTTT.

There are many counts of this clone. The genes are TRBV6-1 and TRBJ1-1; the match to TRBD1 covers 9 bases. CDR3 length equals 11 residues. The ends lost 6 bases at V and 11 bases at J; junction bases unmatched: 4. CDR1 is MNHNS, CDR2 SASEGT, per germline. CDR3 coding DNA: TGTGCCAGCAGAAGACAGGGGGAGGCTTTCTTT. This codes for CASRRQGEAFF.

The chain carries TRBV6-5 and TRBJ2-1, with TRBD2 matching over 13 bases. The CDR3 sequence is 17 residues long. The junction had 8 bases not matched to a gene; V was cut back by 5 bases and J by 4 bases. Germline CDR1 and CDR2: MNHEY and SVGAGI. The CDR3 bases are TGTGCCAGCAGTCCCGGGACTAGCGGGGATTTTTACAATGAGCAGTTCTTC. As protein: CASSPGTSGDFYNEQFF.

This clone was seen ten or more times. The CDR3 loop is CSAPREGSNYGYTF. CDR3 nucleotide sequence: TGCAGTGCTCCACGGGAAGGCAGTAACTATGGCTACACCTTC. The chain carries TRBV20-1 and TRBJ1-2; D not certain. Trimming removed 5 bases at V and 1 base at J, with 14 bases between. The CDR3 length is 14 residues. CDR1 and CDR2 from the germline V gene are DFQATT and SNEGSKA (reference sequence).

The CDR3 DNA follows: TGCAGTGCTACCCGGGACAGGGGGTTTTTCGAGCAGTACTTC. It specifies CSATRDRGFFEQYF. V usage is TRBV20-1 and J usage is TRBJ2-7; 11 bases fit TRBD1. The CDR3 contains 14 residues. Trimming cost V 4 bases and J 6 bases; bases outside gene matches: 8. Germline CDR1 and CDR2: DFQATT and SNEGSKA (reference sequence).

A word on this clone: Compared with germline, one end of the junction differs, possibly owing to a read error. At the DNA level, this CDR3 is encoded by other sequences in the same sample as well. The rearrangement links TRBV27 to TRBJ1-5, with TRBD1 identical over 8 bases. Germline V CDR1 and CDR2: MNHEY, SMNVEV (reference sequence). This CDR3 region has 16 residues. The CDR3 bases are TGTGCCAGCAGACGGACAGGGCTCCAACTAAATCAGCCACAGCATTTT. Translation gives CASRRTGLQLNQPQHF.

CDR3 sequence: CASSHPRASGSGETQYF. As DNA, the CDR3 is TGCGCCAGCAGCCACCCCCGGGCTAGCGGGAGTGGAGAGACCCAGTACTTC. This chain joins TRBV4-1 and TRBJ2-5; 10 bases map to TRBD2. V was clipped by 3 bases and J by 4 bases; unmatched bases: 11. CDR3 length: 17 residues. Germline values: CDR1 MGHRA, CDR2 YSYEKL.

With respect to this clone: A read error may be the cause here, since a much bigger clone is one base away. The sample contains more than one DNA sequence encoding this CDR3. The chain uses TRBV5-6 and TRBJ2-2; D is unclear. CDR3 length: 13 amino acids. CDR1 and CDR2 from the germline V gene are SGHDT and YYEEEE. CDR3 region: CAGSLTYTGELFF. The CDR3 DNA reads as TGTGCCGGCAGTCTCACTTACACCGGCGAGCTGTTTTTT.

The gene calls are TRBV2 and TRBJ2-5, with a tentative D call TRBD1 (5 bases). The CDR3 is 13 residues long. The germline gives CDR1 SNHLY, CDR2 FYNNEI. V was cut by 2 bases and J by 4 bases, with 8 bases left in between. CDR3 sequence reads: CASSEQGSETQYF. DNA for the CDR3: TGTGCCAGCAGTGAACAGGGTTCAGAGACCCAGTACTTC.

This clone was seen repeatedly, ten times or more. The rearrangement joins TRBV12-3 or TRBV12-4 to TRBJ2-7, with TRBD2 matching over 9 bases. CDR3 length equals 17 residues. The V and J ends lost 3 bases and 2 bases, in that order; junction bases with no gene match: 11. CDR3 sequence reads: CASSLAQGRGGAYEQYF. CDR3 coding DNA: TGTGCCAGCAGTTTGGCCCAAGGGCGGGGGGGGGCCTACGAGCAGTACTTC.

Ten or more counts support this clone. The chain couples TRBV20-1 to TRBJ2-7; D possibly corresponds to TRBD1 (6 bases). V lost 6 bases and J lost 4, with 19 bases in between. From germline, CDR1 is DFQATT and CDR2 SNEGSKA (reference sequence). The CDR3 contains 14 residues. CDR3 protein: CSAMDSRGMYEQYV. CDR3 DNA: TGCAGTGCCATGGACAGCAGAGGGATGTACGAGCAGTACGTC.

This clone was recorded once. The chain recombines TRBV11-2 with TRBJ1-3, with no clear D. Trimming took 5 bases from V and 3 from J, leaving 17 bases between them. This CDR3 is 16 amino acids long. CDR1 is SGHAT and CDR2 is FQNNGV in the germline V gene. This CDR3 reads CASSQNTAVLGNTIYF. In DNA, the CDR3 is TGTGCCAGCAGCCAAAATACGGCAGTCCTTGGAAACACCATATATTTT.